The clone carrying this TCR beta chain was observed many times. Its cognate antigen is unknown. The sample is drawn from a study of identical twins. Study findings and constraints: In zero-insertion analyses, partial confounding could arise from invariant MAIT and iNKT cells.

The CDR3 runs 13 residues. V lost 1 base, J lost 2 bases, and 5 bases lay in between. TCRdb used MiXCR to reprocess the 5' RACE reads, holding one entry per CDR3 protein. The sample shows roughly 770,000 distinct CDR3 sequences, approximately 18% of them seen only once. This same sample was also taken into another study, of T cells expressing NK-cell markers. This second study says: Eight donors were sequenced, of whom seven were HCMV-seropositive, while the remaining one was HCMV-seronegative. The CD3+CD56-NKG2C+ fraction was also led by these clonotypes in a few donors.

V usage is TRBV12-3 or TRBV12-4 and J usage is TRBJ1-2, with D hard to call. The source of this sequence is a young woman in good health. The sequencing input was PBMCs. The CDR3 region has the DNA TGTGCCAGCAGTTTAGGACCCAACTATGGCTACACCTTC. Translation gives CASSLGPNYGYTF.